A single sample is the source of the 4 T cell receptor beta chains below, sequenced in a study of monozygotic twins with inflammatory bowel disease. For each CDR3 protein, TCRdb gives one entry from its re-call of the 5' RACE reads, without DNA. This sample's table reports about 210,000 distinct CDR3 sequences. The sample was blood. The receptors were sampled from a human donor with ulcerative colitis or Crohn's disease, or a healthy co-twin of an affected twin (not recorded which).

This chain uses TRBV7-3 with TRBJ2-7; TCRdb selects TRBD1, and the lack of DNA leaves this call unchecked. There are 13 residues in the CDR3. Germline assignment: CDR1 SGHTA and CDR2 FQGTGA. The CDR3 loop is CASSTGPAYEQYF.

V gene TRBV19 combines with J gene TRBJ2-1. Germline assignment: CDR1 LNHDA and CDR2 SQIVND (reference sequence). This CDR3 spans 15 amino acids. CDR3 in amino acids: CASSRAGGPFDEQFF.

CDR3 residues: CASDHFGGNTGELFF. The rearrangement joins TRBV6-1 to TRBJ2-2; with no DNA, the TCRdb D assignment of TRBD1 cannot be verified. CDR1 and CDR2 (germline): MNHNS, SASEGT. The CDR3 spans 15 residues.

The V gene is TRBV7-8, the J gene TRBJ1-1. Germline CDR1 SGHVS, CDR2 FQNEAQ. The CDR3 runs 14 residues. CDR3 sequence: CASRLQPLNTEAFF.